This section outlines one T cell receptor beta chain sequence together with its context. The antigen remains unidentified. The primer mix had 60 Vbeta and 13 Jbeta primers. Generated by immunoSEQ multiplex PCR, the TCRdb table keeps only in-frame clones and is missing some. The sample lists around 170,000 clones, around 80% occurring once. This sample stems from a study of cytomegalovirus exposure and HLA in healthy donors. Study in general: Earlier, 95 million to 120 million unique TCR beta sequences were recovered from roughly 200 million T cells by an analysis. Regarding the study as a whole: TCR beta chains numbering more than 150 were designated cytomegalovirus-associated.

Germline V gives CDR1 MDHEN, CDR2 SYDVKM. Trimming pared 2 bases from V and 4 bases from J, leaving 5 bases between. The CDR3 sequence is 12 residues long. The TCR was taken from a woman in her thirties or forties in good health and CMV-seronegative. The source material was PBMCs. The J gene is TRBJ1-1, the V gene TRBV28, with D tentatively TRBD1 (5 bases). The CDR3 region is CASSLQGTEAFF. As DNA, the CDR3 is TGTGCCAGCAGTTTACAGGGCACTGAAGCTTTCTTT.